In this sample, the clone carrying this T cell receptor (beta chain) turned up many times. Its antigen is undetermined. The data originate from a study of metastatic and nonmetastatic thyroid tumors. Study conclusions and caveats: Reportedly, malignant thyroid tumors had significantly higher TCR beta diversity than benign nodules, in blood and tumor.

This CDR3 region has 16 residues. V lost 0 bases, J lost 4 bases, and 5 bases stayed unmatched. The germline gives CDR1 GTSNPN, CDR2 SVGIG (reference sequence). Patients underwent thyroid surgery, and none had received any treatment before it. With MiXCR, TCRdb called clones anew from the PCR reads. The sample holds approximately 37,000 clones, about a sixth seen once. The sample was blood. This clonotype was sampled from a female donor with papillary thyroid cancer or a benign thyroid nodule (not recorded which). Some clones in this sample may be carry-over from other donors' samples. The chain recombines TRBV30 with TRBJ2-1, with 11 bases lining up with TRBD2. In DNA form, the CDR3 reads TGTGCCTGGAGTGTAGGTTCTAGCGGGGGGTACAATGAGCAGTTCTTC. Protein sequence: CAWSVGSSGGYNEQFF.